This passage covers 20 T cell receptor beta chains from one sample sequenced in a study of T cell repertoires in cytomegalovirus infection. TCRdb redid the calling of the reads with MiXCR, one entry per CDR3 protein. The table records fewer than 300,000 distinct CDR3 sequences, around 25% of them present only once. Sequencing input: PBMCs. These TCRs come from a human donor in good health (CMV status not recorded). Some clones in this sample may be carry-over from other donors' samples.

This chain links TRBV6-6 with TRBJ2-5; D unresolved. Trimming pared 2 bases from V and 4 bases from J, leaving 5 bases between. The germline gives CDR1 MNHNY, CDR2 SVGAGI (reference sequence). The CDR3 length is 12 residues. CDR3 DNA sequence: TGTGCCAGCAGTTACGCCCGAGAGACCCAGTACTTC. It codes for CASSYARETQYF.

V and J are TRBV29-1 and TRBJ1-2; 8 positions agree with TRBD1. The CDR3 is 13 amino acids. Germline V gives CDR1 SQVTM, CDR2 ANQGSEA. V lost 3 bases to trimming and J lost 2 bases; unmatched junction nucleotides: 2. This CDR3 reads CSVETGANYGYTF. The CDR3 bases are TGCAGCGTTGAGACAGGGGCCAACTATGGCTACACCTTC.

This clonotype showed up many times. The chain has TRBV7-2 and TRBJ2-7; no reliable D call. The CDR3 sequence is 13 residues long. Germline CDR1 SGHTA, CDR2 FQGNSA. The V end lost 2 bases, the J end lost 5 bases, and 10 bases lay between the germline ends. The CDR3 region has the DNA TGTGCCAGCAGCTTACCGTCCCCCGACGAGCAGTACTTC. Protein product: CASSLPSPDEQYF.

This clonotype was recorded many times. The chain is built from TRBV7-2 and TRBJ2-7, with D hard to call. The CDR3 covers 10 residues. CDR1 and CDR2 from the germline V gene are SGHTA and FQGNSA. The V gene lost 5 bases and the J gene lost 3 bases, with 2 bases spanning the gap. The CDR3 region is CASSNYEQYF. CDR3 nucleotides: TGTGCCAGCAGCAACTACGAGCAGTACTTC.

This clonotype occurred many times. This chain uses TRBV7-9 with TRBJ1-1, with 8 bases identical to TRBD1. The CDR3 totals 15 residues. V lost 3 bases to trimming and J lost 2 bases; unmatched junction nucleotides: 5. The V gene's germline CDR1 is SEHNR and CDR2 FQNEAQ (reference sequence). The CDR3 DNA reads as TGTGCCAGCAGCTTTTGGGACAGGCCTAACACTGAAGCTTTCTTT. It codes for CASSFWDRPNTEAFF.

Only a few counts were recorded for this clonotype. The J gene is TRBJ2-5, the V gene TRBV28; 9 bases line up with TRBD1. The CDR3 spans 15 residues. The ends lost 6 bases at V and 5 bases at J; junction bases unmatched: 10. Looked up from germline, CDR1 is MDHEN and CDR2 is SYDVKM. CDR3 nucleotides: TGTGCCAGCAGACCCGGACAGGGGAGCAAGGAGACCCAGTACTTC. This codes for CASRPGQGSKETQYF.

The J gene is TRBJ1-2, the V gene TRBV28, with 12 bases matching TRBD1. This CDR3 region has 15 residues. Per germline, CDR1 MDHEN and CDR2 SYDVKM. Germline trimming cut 4 bases from V and 7 bases from J; bases unmatched to any gene: 7. The CDR3 nucleotides are TGTGCCAGCAGTTCCTCGGGACAGGGGGCGTCTGGCTACACCTTC. It codes for CASSSSGQGASGYTF.

In this sample, this clonotype turned up many times. The chain is built from TRBV6-1 and TRBJ1-2; a possible D gene is TRBD1 (6 bases). V was shortened by 6 bases and J by 2 bases, with 10 bases between the two germline ends. This CDR3 is 13 amino acids long. The V gene's germline CDR1 is MNHNS and CDR2 SASEGT. The CDR3 loop is CASRMDRNYGYTF. CDR3 DNA sequence: TGTGCCAGCAGAATGGACAGAAACTATGGCTACACCTTC.

This clonotype was picked up a small number of times. V usage is TRBV29-1 and J usage is TRBJ2-3, with 12 positions matching TRBD2. The junction had 2 bases not matched to a gene; V was cut back by 8 bases and J by 5 bases. This CDR3 has 12 amino acids. CDR1 is SQVTM, CDR2 ANQGSEA, per germline. The chain's CDR3 is CSPGLAGDTQYF. CDR3 nucleotide sequence: TGCAGCCCGGGACTAGCGGGAGATACGCAGTATTTT.

The V and J genes are TRBV7-8 and TRBJ2-1; maybe TRBD2 (6 bases). V lost 3 bases and J lost 1, with 13 bases in between. Germline V gene data show CDR1 as SGHVS and CDR2 as FQNEAQ. The CDR3 extends over 16 amino acids. CDR3 sequence reads: CASSLMAGKSYNEQFF. CDR3 DNA: TGTGCCAGCAGCTTGATGGCGGGAAAATCCTACAATGAGCAGTTCTTC.

This clonotype came up a few times. This chain links TRBV5-1 with TRBJ1-2, with D unresolved. This CDR3 region has 13 residues. Germline V gives CDR1 SGHRS, CDR2 YFSETQ. Trimming removed 4 bases at V and 0 bases at J, with 7 bases between. CDR3 region: CASSTEPNYGYTF. CDR3 bases: TGCGCCAGCAGCACAGAACCTAACTATGGCTACACCTTC.

This clonotype has more than one count but fewer than ten. This rearrangement joins TRBV2 to TRBJ2-1; TRBD2 agrees at 14 bases. The CDR3 loop spans 15 amino acids. CDR1 is SNHLY, CDR2 FYNNEI, per germline. J lost 9 bases, V lost 6 bases, and 7 bases had no gene match. The CDR3 sequence: CASRPGLAGVSEQFF. The CDR3 DNA follows: TGTGCCAGCAGACCGGGACTAGCGGGAGTAAGTGAGCAGTTCTTC.

The CDR3 DNA reads TGCGCCAGCAGCCCGTCGGACGGAATTTACTACAATGAGCAGTTCTTC. This gives the protein CASSPSDGIYYNEQFF. The chain uses TRBV5-1 and TRBJ2-1; D is uncertain. Germline V gene data show CDR1 as SGHRS and CDR2 as YFSETQ. The CDR3 is made up of 16 amino acids. V was trimmed by 4 bases and J by 3 bases, leaving 17 bases between them. Based on the CDR3 plus reference TRBV5-1 and TRBJ2-1, the full variable domain is KAGVTQTPRYLIKTRGQQVTLSCSPISGHRSVSWYQQTPGQGLQFLFEYFSETQRNKGNFPGRFSGRQFSNSRSEMNVSTLELGDSALYLCASSPSDGIYYNEQFFGPGTRLTVL.

There are a few counts of this clonotype. The chain couples TRBV15 to TRBJ1-1; D is undetermined. The CDR3 extends over 12 amino acids. V dropped 8 bases and J dropped 1 base, with 8 bases sitting between them. Germline V gene sequence: CDR1 LNHNV, CDR2 YYDKDF (reference sequence). DNA for the CDR3: TGTGCCACCGCCCCAGGGAACACTGAAGCTTTCTTT. This sequence encodes CATAPGNTEAFF.

This clonotype showed up many times. The chain links TRBV7-2 to TRBJ2-3, with D tentatively TRBD2 (6 bases). The germline V gene has CDR1 SGHTA and CDR2 FQGNSA. Trimming cost V 5 bases and J 8 bases, with 23 bases left between them. The CDR3 sequence is 16 residues long. In nucleotides, the CDR3 is TGTGCCAGCAGCGTTCCGGGACTCGGGTCCGGAAGTACGCAGTATTTT. This gives the protein CASSVPGLGSGSTQYF.

In this sample, this clonotype turned up a few times. The chain has TRBV10-3 and TRBJ1-4; no clear D. The CDR3 runs 13 residues. Germline-derived CDR1 and CDR2 are ENHRY and SYGVKD. Trimming shortened V by 10 bases and J by 6 bases, and 15 bases separated the two germline ends. CDR3 amino acids: CATSGRGDEKLFF. In DNA form, the CDR3 reads TGTGCCACCTCGGGAAGAGGAGATGAAAAACTGTTTTTT.

This chain uses TRBV19 with TRBJ1-1; D may be TRBD1 (5 bases). Germline loops: CDR1 LNHDA, CDR2 SQIVND (reference sequence). Trimming cost V 7 bases and J 1 base, with 13 bases left between them. The CDR3 is made up of 14 amino acids. The CDR3 spells CASIPDNRNTEAFF. DNA of the CDR3: TGTGCCAGTATCCCGGACAACAGGAACACTGAAGCTTTCTTT. Full variable domain (outside the CDR3, taken from reference TRBV19 and TRBJ1-1): DGGITQSPKYLFRKEGQNVTLSCEQNLNHDAMYWYRQDPGQGLRLIYYSQIVNDFQKGDIAEGYSVSREKKESFPLTVTSAQKNPTAFYLCASIPDNRNTEAFFGQGTRLTVV.

The J gene is TRBJ2-7, the V gene TRBV5-3; D may match TRBD1 or TRBD2 (6 bases each). TRBV5-3 is treated as an ORF (open reading frame) with a function not yet certain. Deletions cut 8 bases from V and 4 bases from J, with 16 bases between. This CDR3 has 13 amino acids. The CDR3 sequence: CASLKGGTYEQYF. The CDR3 coding sequence is TGTGCCAGCCTCAAGGGGGGAACTTACGAGCAGTACTTC.

This clonotype was detected only a few times. The chain combines TRBV12-3 or TRBV12-4 with TRBJ1-2, with 8 bases aligning to TRBD1. V dropped 6 bases and J dropped 7; count of bases not matched to a gene: 7. The CDR3 is 13 residues long. CDR3 in amino acids: CASSPQGARGYTF. Here the CDR3 DNA reads TGTGCCAGCAGCCCCCAGGGGGCGCGTGGCTACACCTTC.

This clonotype was picked up a small number of times. The junction and the germline gene differ at one end; a read error may be behind it. The chain recombines TRBV19 with TRBJ1-1, with D perhaps matching TRBD1 (6 bases). The CDR3 is made up of 13 amino acids. CDR1 and CDR2 from the germline V gene are LNHDA and SQIVND (reference sequence). The CDR3 region has the DNA TGCGCCACAGGGTTGCCGTCGAACACTGAAGCTTTCTTT. Translated: CATGLPSNTEAFF.